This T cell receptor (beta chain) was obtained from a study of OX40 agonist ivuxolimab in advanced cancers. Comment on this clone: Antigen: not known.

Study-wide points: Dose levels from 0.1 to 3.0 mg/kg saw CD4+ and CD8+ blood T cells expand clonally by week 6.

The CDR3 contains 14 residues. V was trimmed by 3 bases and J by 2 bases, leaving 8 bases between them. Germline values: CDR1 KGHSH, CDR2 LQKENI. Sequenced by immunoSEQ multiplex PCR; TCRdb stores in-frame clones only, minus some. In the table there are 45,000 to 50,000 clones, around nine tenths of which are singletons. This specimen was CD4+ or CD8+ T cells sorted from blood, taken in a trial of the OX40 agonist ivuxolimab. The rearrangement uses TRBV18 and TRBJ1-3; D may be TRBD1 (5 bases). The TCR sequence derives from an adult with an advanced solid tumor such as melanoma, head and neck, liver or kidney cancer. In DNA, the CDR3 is TGTGCCAGCTCACCGTCCAGGGCTGGAAACACCATATATTTT. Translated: CASSPSRAGNTIYF. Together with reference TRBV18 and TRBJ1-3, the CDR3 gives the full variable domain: NAGVMQNPRHLVRRRGQEARLRCSPMKGHSHVYWYRQLPEEGLKFMVYLQKENIIDESGMPKERFSAEFPKEGPSILRIQQVVRGDSAAYFCASSPSRAGNTIYFGEGSWLTVV.